This T cell receptor (beta chain) stems from a study of T cell responses to AZD1222 COVID-19 vaccine. The protocol was immunoSEQ multiplex PCR, while the TCRdb copy is restricted to in-frame clones and leaves out a portion. The data hold approximately 150,000 clones, with about 90% observed a single time. Deletions cut 1 base from V and 8 bases from J, with 5 bases between. CDR3 length equals 12 residues. Per germline, CDR1 SGHTA and CDR2 FQGNSA. This clone was recorded once. This chain joins TRBV7-2 and TRBJ1-4; D gene unclear. This clonotype was sampled from an adult who received the AZD1222 COVID-19 vaccine. Sequences were derived from peripheral blood, sampled 28 days after the second AZD1222 dose. CDR3 loop: CASSLVAEKLFF. CDR3 sequence (DNA): TGTGCCAGCAGCTTAGTGGCCGAAAAACTGTTTTTT.